Below are 27 T cell receptor beta chains sequenced from a single sample in a study of control samples from healthy donors and cancer patients (dated by TCRdb to between 2020 and 2021). Library preparation used the immunoSEQ multiplex PCR assay. Entries here come from immuneACCESS through TCRdb and include only in-frame sequences with V and J called. Some clones fail to appear in such tables; in the studies checked, an unresolved V gene covers under half of the shortfall, and the cause of the remainder is unknown. In all, the sample holds about 110,000 clones, and approximately 91% of those were seen once. The ten largest clones capture 6% to 8.5% of the sample. The sample consisted of blood. Receptors originate from a woman under 30 in good health.

CDR3 loop: CASSQDSPYPDWAREAHGYTF. Written as DNA, the CDR3 is TGTGCCAGCAGCCAAGATTCTCCGTACCCGGATTGGGCGAGGGAGGCGCATGGCTACACCTTC. V and J are TRBV3-1 (or the pseudogene TRBV3-2) and TRBJ1-2, with no clear D. The length of the CDR3 is 21 residues. Germline lookup yields CDR1 LGHDT and CDR2 YNNKEL (reference sequence). The V end lost 0 bases, the J end lost 6 bases, and 32 bases lay between the germline ends.

This rearrangement joins TRBV13 to TRBJ1-6, with D maybe TRBD1 (6 bases). Looked up from germline, CDR1 is PRHDT and CDR2 is FYEKMQ (reference sequence). The CDR3 loop spans 16 amino acids. The ends were cut back, 6 bases at V and 0 bases at J, with 12 bases in the middle. The CDR3 nucleotides are TGTGCCAGCAGTTGGGGGCGGAGCTCCTATAATTCACCCCTCCACTTT. Its translation: CASSWGRSSYNSPLHF.

The gene calls are TRBV20-1 and TRBJ2-7, with a tentative D call TRBD2 (5 bases). This CDR3 comprises 11 residues. Germline V gene sequence: CDR1 DFQATT, CDR2 SNEGSKA (reference sequence). The ends were cut back, 2 bases at V and 4 bases at J, with 6 bases in the middle. CDR3 amino acids: CSARRDYEQYF. Here the CDR3 DNA reads TGCAGTGCTAGACGGGATTACGAGCAGTACTTC.

The chain is built from TRBV28 and TRBJ2-3; 12 positions agree with TRBD2. The ends lost 6 bases at V and 12 bases at J; junction bases unmatched: 10. The CDR3 has 14 residues. Looked up from germline, CDR1 is MDHEN and CDR2 is SYDVKM. CDR3 residues: CASSLTSGGLSQYF. CDR3 DNA sequence: TGTGCCAGCAGCTTGACTAGCGGGGGACTTTCCCAGTATTTT.

V is TRBV23-1 and J is TRBJ1-5, with D hard to call. TRBV23-1 is annotated as an ORF whose role is uncertain. Trimming stripped 10 bases from V and 3 bases from J, with 16 bases between. The CDR3 has 14 amino acids. CDR3 region: CATATGNYNQPQHF. The CDR3 nucleotides read TGCGCCACCGCAACGGGGAACTACAATCAGCCCCAGCATTTT.

The rearrangement joins TRBV6-1 to TRBJ1-1, with 9 bases lining up with TRBD1. The germline CDR1 and CDR2 sequences are MNHNS and SASEGT. V lost 4 bases to trimming and J lost 8 bases; unmatched junction nucleotides: 14. The CDR3 loop spans 16 amino acids. CDR3: CASSGRTGEGFMEAFF. CDR3 sequence (DNA): TGTGCCAGCAGTGGCCGGACAGGGGAGGGATTTATGGAAGCTTTCTTT.

The V and J genes are TRBV27 and TRBJ2-2; D is perhaps TRBD2 (6 bases). Germline values: CDR1 MNHEY, CDR2 SMNVEV (reference sequence). V was cut by 1 base and J by 5 bases, with 14 bases left in between. This CDR3 is 16 amino acids long. The CDR3 is CASSLFRLEGTGELFF. Here the CDR3 DNA reads TGTGCCAGCAGTTTATTTCGACTAGAGGGAACCGGGGAGCTGTTTTTT.

This sequence joins TRBV14 and TRBJ2-7; perhaps TRBD1 as D (5 bases). This CDR3 region has 13 residues. Germline-derived CDR1 and CDR2 are SGHDN and FVKESK. The germline V and J ends were trimmed by 3 bases and 0 bases, with 6 bases remaining between them. The CDR3 DNA sequence: TGTGCCAGCAGCCACGGACACTCCTACGAGCAGTACTTC. Amino acid sequence: CASSHGHSYEQYF.

The genes are TRBV7-3 and TRBJ1-6; the match to TRBD1 covers 7 bases. V trimming: 3 bases; J trimming: 8 bases; junction bases outside the gene matches: 7. The germline V gene encodes CDR1 SGHTA and CDR2 FQGTGA. The CDR3 totals 15 residues. The chain's CDR3 is CASSLGTATYSPLHF. DNA for the CDR3: TGTGCCAGCAGCTTGGGGACAGCCACCTATTCACCCCTCCACTTT. Combining the CDR3 with reference TRBV7-3 and TRBJ1-6 gives the whole variable domain GAGVSQTPSNKVTEKGKYVELRCDPISGHTALYWYRQSLGQGPEFLIYFQGTGAADDSGLPNDRFFAVRPEGSVSTLKIQRTERGDSAVYLCASSLGTATYSPLHFGNGTRLTVT.

This clone turned up a few times. The V gene is TRBV7-3, the J gene TRBJ2-2, with D possibly TRBD1 on 6 matching bases. The V end was cut by 2 bases, the J end by 2 bases, with 9 bases between. Germline CDR1 SGHTA, CDR2 FQGTGA. The CDR3 covers 15 residues. Here the CDR3 reads CASSLWGRNTGELFF. The CDR3, as DNA: TGTGCCAGCAGCTTATGGGGGCGTAACACCGGGGAGCTGTTTTTT.

The rearrangement links TRBV27 to TRBJ1-2, with a possible D match to TRBD1 (5 bases). Trimming cost V 6 bases and J 7 bases, with 27 bases left between them. There are 17 residues in the CDR3. Germline V gene data show CDR1 as MNHEY and CDR2 as SMNVEV (reference sequence). CDR3 sequence: CASSILPGPTFSPGYTF. DNA for the CDR3: TGTGCCAGCAGCATACTGCCGGGACCGACATTTTCACCTGGCTACACCTTC.

This clone was recorded a few times. The genes are TRBV19 and TRBJ1-4; 7 positions agree with TRBD1. The V gene end was trimmed by 5 bases and the J gene end by 8 bases; junction bases not matched to a gene: 11. The CDR3 totals 15 residues. CDR1 LNHDA and CDR2 SQIVND come from the germline V gene (reference sequence). The DNA of the CDR3 is TGTGCCAGTAGTTCACTCCAGGGGGTTCGGGAAAAACTGTTTTTT. Its protein is CASSSLQGVREKLFF.

This chain joins TRBV27 and TRBJ1-1; perhaps TRBD1 as D (6 bases). With 0 bases removed from V and 4 bases from J, the gap between germline ends came to 12 bases. Germline V gives CDR1 MNHEY, CDR2 SMNVEV (reference sequence). CDR3 size: 15 residues. The CDR3 reads CASSLSGQKGTEAFF. CDR3 nucleotides: TGTGCCAGCAGTTTATCGGGACAAAAAGGCACTGAAGCTTTCTTT.

V is TRBV18 and J is TRBJ2-5; 9 nucleotides agree with TRBD2. CDR3 size: 23 residues. Germline V gene lookup returns CDR1 KGHSH and CDR2 LQKENI. V gave up 3 bases and J gave up 0 bases; unmatched junction bases: 26. CDR3 region: CASSPGFPQAAGGPKSYQETQYF. The CDR3 coding sequence is TGTGCCAGCTCACCGGGTTTTCCCCAGGCGGCGGGAGGGCCTAAGTCCTACCAAGAGACCCAGTACTTC.

J is TRBJ2-7 and V is TRBV28, with D possibly TRBD2 on 6 matching bases. V was cut by 6 bases and J by 0 bases, with 15 bases left in between. The CDR3 loop spans 15 amino acids. Germline V gene sequence: CDR1 MDHEN, CDR2 SYDVKM. In nucleotides, the CDR3 is TGTGCCAGCAGACAAAAAGGAGGGGCCTCCTACGAGCAGTACTTC. As protein: CASRQKGGASYEQYF.

This clone is a singleton in its sample. The CDR3 protein is CASSYRGPQNYGYTF. The CDR3 bases are TGTGCCAGCAGCTACAGGGGCCCTCAGAACTATGGCTACACCTTC. J is TRBJ1-2 and V is TRBV13; 7 bases fit TRBD1. The CDR3 is made up of 15 amino acids. Per germline, CDR1 PRHDT and CDR2 FYEKMQ (reference sequence). Losses at the gene ends were 4 bases for V and 2 bases for J; bases not matched to a gene: 7.

V is TRBV4-1 and J is TRBJ2-7; TRBD2 aligns across 12 bases. The CDR3 consists of 15 residues. V shed 3 bases, J shed 4 bases, and the junction held 4 bases outside the gene matches. CDR1 and CDR2 from the germline V gene are MGHRA and YSYEKL. The CDR3 sequence is CASSQLTSGSYEQYF. The CDR3, as DNA: TGCGCCAGCAGCCAGCTGACTAGCGGGAGTTACGAGCAGTACTTC.

In nucleotides, the CDR3 is TGTGCCAGCAGCCAAGGTCAGACCTATGGCTACACCTTC. This encodes CASSQGQTYGYTF. The J gene is TRBJ1-2, the V gene TRBV14; D not resolved. Trimming pared 1 base from V and 4 bases from J, leaving 7 bases between. The germline V gene encodes CDR1 SGHDN and CDR2 FVKESK. The CDR3 has 13 residues.

This rearrangement joins TRBV28 to TRBJ2-1; D possibly corresponds to TRBD2 (6 bases). The CDR3 covers 15 residues. Germline values: CDR1 MDHEN, CDR2 SYDVKM. Trimming removed 2 bases at V and 8 bases at J, with 16 bases between. The CDR3 loop reads CASSLVGRTRDEQFF. The CDR3, as DNA: TGTGCCAGCAGTTTAGTAGGGAGGACGAGGGATGAGCAGTTCTTC.

CDR3 residues: CASLDRLGYEQYF. CDR3 nucleotide sequence: TGTGCCAGCCTGGACAGGTTGGGCTACGAGCAGTACTTC. V usage is TRBV6-6 and J usage is TRBJ2-7; 7 bases fit TRBD1. Germline loops: CDR1 MNHNY, CDR2 SVGAGI (reference sequence). Unmatched junction bases numbered 7, after V lost 8 bases and J lost 3 bases. The CDR3 totals 13 residues.

The chain joins TRBV27 to TRBJ2-5; D is ambiguous. CDR1 is MNHEY and CDR2 is SMNVEV in the germline V gene (reference sequence). V was pared by 6 bases and J by 4 bases, with 9 bases between. The CDR3 covers 12 residues. CDR3 residues: CASSPTPETQYF. As DNA, the CDR3 is TGTGCCAGCAGCCCCACCCCAGAGACCCAGTACTTC.

The V gene is TRBV9, the J gene TRBJ2-7; the match to TRBD2 covers 7 bases. Unmatched junction bases numbered 8, after V lost 3 bases and J lost 2 bases. The CDR3 is made up of 15 amino acids. Germline V gene lookup returns CDR1 SGDLS and CDR2 YYNGEE. The CDR3: CASSAAGGFAYEQYF. CDR3 bases: TGTGCCAGCAGCGCGGCCGGGGGGTTTGCCTACGAGCAGTACTTC.

The chain carries TRBV18 and TRBJ1-2, with D possibly being TRBD1 (6 bases). Germline V CDR1 and CDR2: KGHSH, LQKENI. Trimming took off 2 bases at V and 5 bases at J, with 15 bases between the two ends. There are 15 residues in the CDR3. The DNA for the CDR3 is TGTGCCAGCTCACCAGCGGGGCAGGGGAAATATGGCTACACCTTC. Translation: CASSPAGQGKYGYTF. Full variable domain (rest looked up from reference TRBV18 and TRBJ1-2): NAGVMQNPRHLVRRRGQEARLRCSPMKGHSHVYWYRQLPEEGLKFMVYLQKENIIDESGMPKERFSAEFPKEGPSILRIQQVVRGDSAAYFCASSPAGQGKYGYTFGSGTRLTVV.

The chain couples TRBV6-5 to TRBJ2-5, with 14 bases matching TRBD2. The trim removed 2 bases at V and 5 bases at J, leaving 1 base unmatched. This CDR3 has 15 residues. Germline V gene sequence: CDR1 MNHEY, CDR2 SVGAGI. In DNA, the CDR3 is TGTGCCAGCAGTTACCGGACTAGCGGGGGGGAGACCCAGTACTTC. Protein product: CASSYRTSGGETQYF.

This chain joins TRBV7-2 and TRBJ2-3; no reliable D call. Germline V gene sequence: CDR1 SGHTA, CDR2 FQGNSA. V was clipped by 7 bases and J by 2 bases, with 13 bases between them. This CDR3 spans 14 amino acids. CDR3 DNA: TGTGCCAGCACCCGCCCCTCAAACACAGATACGCAGTATTTT. Translation gives CASTRPSNTDTQYF.

This clone showed up just once. The chain has TRBV24-1 and TRBJ2-3; no reliable D call. CDR3 size: 15 residues. V gave up 1 base and J gave up 0 bases, with 7 bases separating them. CDR1 and CDR2 from the germline V gene are KGHDR and SFDVKD. The CDR3 coding sequence is TGTGCCACCAGTGATTTCGTACGGAGCACAGATACGCAGTATTTT. Encoded protein: CATSDFVRSTDTQYF.

This clone has more than one count but fewer than ten. The V gene is TRBV19, the J gene TRBJ2-7, with D perhaps TRBD1 (6 bases). V lost 1 base and J 6 bases, leaving 16 bases between the germline ends. From germline, CDR1 is LNHDA and CDR2 SQIVND (reference sequence). The CDR3 has 15 residues. The CDR3 region is CASSIAPTGTGEQYF. In nucleotides, the CDR3 is TGTGCCAGTAGTATAGCCCCAACAGGGACGGGCGAGCAGTACTTC. Together with reference TRBV19 and TRBJ2-7, the CDR3 gives the full variable domain: DGGITQSPKYLFRKEGQNVTLSCEQNLNHDAMYWYRQDPGQGLRLIYYSQIVNDFQKGDIAEGYSVSREKKESFPLTVTSAQKNPTAFYLCASSIAPTGTGEQYFGPGTRLTVT.